This entry concerns a single TCR beta chain. What it binds is unknown. The method was immunoSEQ multiplex PCR; TCRdb's version includes in-frame clones alone and lacks a portion of them. This sample has around 140,000 clones, with roughly nine tenths found just once. The data belong to a study of T cell responses to AZD1222 COVID-19 vaccine. In the study overall: Pooled in the analysis were second doses at about 4 or about 12 weeks.

Study-level results: Researchers took repertoire samples only after the peak T cell response had come. A mostly white British donor set with more females was recruited, and clonal diversity was possibly underestimated. Just a handful of people given AZD1222 tested seropositive at baseline.

The specimen comprised peripheral blood, sampled on day 0 of AZD1222 vaccination. This receptor was taken from an adult in good health.

This CDR3 is CASSQDQVSIGHGYTF. CDR3 bases: TGTGCCAGCAGCCAAGATCAGGTCAGCATAGGCCATGGCTACACCTTC. This chain connects TRBV14 to TRBJ1-2, with D unclear. The ends were cut back, 0 bases at V and 6 bases at J, with 17 bases in the middle. CDR1 and CDR2 (germline): SGHDN, FVKESK. The CDR3 runs 16 residues.